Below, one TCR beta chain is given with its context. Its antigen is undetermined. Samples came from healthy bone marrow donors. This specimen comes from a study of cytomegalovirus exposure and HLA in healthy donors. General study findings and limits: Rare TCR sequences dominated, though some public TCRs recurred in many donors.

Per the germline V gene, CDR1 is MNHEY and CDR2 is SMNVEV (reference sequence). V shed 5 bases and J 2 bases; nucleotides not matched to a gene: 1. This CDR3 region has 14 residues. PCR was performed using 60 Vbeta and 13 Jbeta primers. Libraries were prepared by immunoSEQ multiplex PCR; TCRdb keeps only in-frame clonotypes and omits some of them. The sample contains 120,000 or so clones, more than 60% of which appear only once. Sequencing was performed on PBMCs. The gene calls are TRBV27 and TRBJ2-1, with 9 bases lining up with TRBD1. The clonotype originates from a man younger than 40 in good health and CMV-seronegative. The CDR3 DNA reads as TGTGCCAGCAGTCGGACAGGGGCCTACAATGAGCAGTTCTTC. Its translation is CASSRTGAYNEQFF.